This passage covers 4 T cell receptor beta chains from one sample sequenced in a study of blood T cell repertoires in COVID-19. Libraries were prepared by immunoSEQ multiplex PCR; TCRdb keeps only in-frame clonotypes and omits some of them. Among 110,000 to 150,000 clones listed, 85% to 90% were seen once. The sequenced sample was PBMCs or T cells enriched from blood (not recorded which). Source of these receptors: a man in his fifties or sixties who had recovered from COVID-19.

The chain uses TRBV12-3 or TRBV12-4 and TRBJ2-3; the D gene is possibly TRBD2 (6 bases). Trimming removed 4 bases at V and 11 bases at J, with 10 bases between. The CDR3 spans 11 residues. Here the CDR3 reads CASSSGGGQYF. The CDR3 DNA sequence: TGTGCCAGCAGTTCCGGGGGAGGGCAGTATTTT.

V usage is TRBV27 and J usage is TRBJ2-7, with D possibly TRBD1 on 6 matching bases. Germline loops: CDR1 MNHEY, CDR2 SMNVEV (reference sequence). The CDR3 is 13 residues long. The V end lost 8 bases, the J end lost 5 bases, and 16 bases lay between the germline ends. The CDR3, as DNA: TGTGCCAGCGGTCGGGGCAGGGGACACGAGCAGTACTTC. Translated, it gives CASGRGRGHEQYF.

In nucleotides, the CDR3 is TGTGCCAGCAATCACCCCGGGACAGATGGCTACACCTTC. This gives the protein CASNHPGTDGYTF. V is TRBV12-3 or TRBV12-4 and J is TRBJ1-2; 7 bases map to TRBD1. The ends lost 7 bases at V and 6 bases at J; junction bases unmatched: 8. There are 13 residues in the CDR3.

The CDR3 DNA reads as TGTGCCAGCAGCGACAGGGTTGGCTACACCTTC. This sequence encodes CASSDRVGYTF. V and J are TRBV7-6 and TRBJ1-2; TRBD1 agrees at 7 bases. Looked up from germline, CDR1 is SGHVS and CDR2 is FNYEAQ. V trimming: 5 bases; J trimming: 7 bases; junction bases outside the gene matches: 1. The CDR3 contains 11 residues.